This T cell receptor (beta chain) was found in a study of blood T cell repertoires in COVID-19. Study context: T cells, B-cell-depleted T cells, or PBMCs supplied cDNA or gDNA.

Authors' methods: Using reference gene primer amplification, nucleated cell counts were estimated. The repertoire was sequenced with immunoSEQ multiplex PCR; TCRdb's copy has only in-frame clones and lacks some. The V and J calls and the clone size are those of that table, but D and trimming were determined from the DNA. The sample lists approximately 450,000 clones, 75% to 90% occurring once. Which cohort a participant joined came from the clinical history participants gave. V lost 0 bases and J lost 4; bases outside the gene matches: 3. There are 14 residues in the CDR3. CDR1 is MNHEY, CDR2 SVGAGI, per germline.

This receptor was obtained from a man under 40 who had recovered from COVID-19. This sequence joins TRBV6-5 and TRBJ2-7, with 7 bases identical to TRBD1. The material sequenced was PBMCs or T cells enriched from blood (not recorded which). The CDR3 loop is CASSYSIQGYEQYF. The CDR3 DNA reads TGTGCCAGCAGTTACTCGATACAGGGGTACGAGCAGTACTTC.